The clone carrying this TCR beta chain was seen ten or more times. Its antigen is not known. This entry belongs to a study of T-cell reconstitution after alpha-beta-depleted transplantation in children. Whole-study findings and limits: Some patients' high day-60 TCRbeta diversity was attributed to recipient cells surviving conditioning. Once a year had passed after transplant, T-cell counts and diversity came mostly from newly produced T cells. Where alpha-beta T cells came from about two months after transplant was reportedly several hundred expanded graft clones.

The length of the CDR3 is 14 residues. CDR1 is SGHRS, CDR2 YFSETQ, per germline. V lost 5 bases and J 5 bases, leaving 16 bases between the germline ends. Unique molecular identifiers were used in preparing the TCRbeta library. TCRdb itself ran the PCR reads through MiXCR, one entry per CDR3 protein. Of 250,000 to 300,000 distinct CDR3 sequences listed, 11% are singletons. The J gene is TRBJ2-5, the V gene TRBV5-1; the D gene is possibly TRBD1 (6 bases). The sample here was peripheral blood, taken 180 days after TCRalphabeta/CD19-depleted stem cell transplant. This receptor was obtained from a male patient aged 2 to 9 who had a stem cell transplant for chronic granulomatous disease, so the T cells may come from the graft donor. For the CDR3, the DNA is TGCGCCAGCAGGGCCCAGGGGTTGAGCGAGACCCAGTACTTC. This translates into CASRAQGLSETQYF.